Shown below are 26 T cell receptor beta chains from a single sample sequenced in a study of blood T cell repertoires in COVID-19. Here immunoSEQ multiplex PCR was the method, and the copy in TCRdb shows in-frame clones only, minus some. The repertoire holds about 210,000 clones, with over 75% as singletons. Sequenced material: PBMCs or T cells enriched from blood (not recorded which). The source is a man between 40 and 49 years old who had recovered from COVID-19.

In the case of this clone: Given a far larger clone just one base away, this is likely a sequencing read error. The chain is built from TRBV11-3 and TRBJ2-1; possibly TRBD2 for D (6 bases). Per the germline V gene, CDR1 is SGHNT and CDR2 is YENEEA. The CDR3 has 14 residues. The germline V and J ends were trimmed by 1 base and 2 bases, with 6 bases remaining between them. CDR3 sequence: CASSLAGAYNEQFF. The DNA for the CDR3 is TGTGCCAGCAGCTTAGCGGGGGCCTACAATGAGCAGTTCTTC.

The chain is built from TRBV19 and TRBJ2-3, with D possibly matching TRBD2 (5 bases). Trimming pared 9 bases from V and 1 base from J, leaving 17 bases between. The CDR3 contains 15 residues. Germline lookup yields CDR1 LNHDA and CDR2 SQIVND (reference sequence). The CDR3 coding sequence is TGTGCCAGGCGCGGGTACGCGCTTTGCACAGATACGCAGTATTTT. Protein sequence: CARRGYALCTDTQYF.

V usage is TRBV5-4 and J usage is TRBJ2-1; D is possibly TRBD2 (5 bases). This CDR3 region has 11 residues. From germline, CDR1 is SGHNT and CDR2 YYREEE (reference sequence). V was shortened by 2 bases and J by 9 bases, with 6 bases between the two germline ends. CDR3 amino acids: CASSLSGEQFF. CDR3 DNA: TGTGCCAGCAGCTTAAGCGGTGAGCAGTTCTTC.

The rearrangement uses TRBV6-4 and TRBJ2-6, with 7 bases identical to TRBD2. Germline V lookup: CDR1 MRHNA, CDR2 SNTAGT. With 3 bases clipped from V and 4 bases from J, the junction kept 3 bases outside the gene matches. The CDR3 runs to 15 residues. In DNA form, the CDR3 reads TGTGCCAGCAGTGAGGGAGGGCTGGGGGCCAACGTCCTGACTTTC. This gives the protein CASSEGGLGANVLTF.

The genes are TRBV5-1 and TRBJ2-7; D is perhaps TRBD1 (6 bases). Germline CDR1 and CDR2: SGHRS and YFSETQ. V was trimmed by 3 bases and J by 7 bases, leaving 17 bases between them. The CDR3 is 14 amino acids. This CDR3 is CASSWEGTRAEQYF. The CDR3 DNA follows: TGCGCCAGCAGCTGGGAAGGGACAAGGGCAGAGCAGTACTTC. Using reference TRBV5-1 and TRBJ2-7 for the parts outside the CDR3, the full variable domain is KAGVTQTPRYLIKTRGQQVTLSCSPISGHRSVSWYQQTPGQGLQFLFEYFSETQRNKGNFPGRFSGRQFSNSRSEMNVSTLELGDSALYLCASSWEGTRAEQYFGPGTRLTVT.

J is TRBJ2-1 and V is TRBV10-2, with TRBD1 matching 9 bases. The trim removed 3 bases at V and 2 bases at J, leaving 5 bases unmatched. Germline-derived CDR1 and CDR2 are WSHSY and SAAADI. This CDR3 contains 16 residues. This chain's CDR3 is CASSERDREPYNEQFF. CDR3 DNA: TGCGCCAGCAGTGAACGGGACAGGGAACCCTACAATGAGCAGTTCTTC.

This clone was counted only a few times. The chain joins TRBV28 to TRBJ2-7; possibly TRBD1 for D (6 bases). V was pared by 6 bases and J by 2 bases, with 14 bases between. Per germline, CDR1 MDHEN and CDR2 SYDVKM. The CDR3 runs to 14 residues. This CDR3 is CASRPDSETYEQYF. The CDR3, as DNA: TGTGCCAGCAGACCGGACAGCGAGACCTACGAGCAGTACTTC.

The rearrangement uses TRBV4-2 and TRBJ1-1, with 10 bases lining up with TRBD1. The CDR3 contains 18 residues. Germline CDR1 and CDR2: LGHNA and YNFKEQ. The V segment lost 0 bases and the J segment 1 base; nucleotides outside the gene matches: 8. As DNA, the CDR3 is TGTGCCAGCAGCCAAGATGGTACCGGGACAGGGGCGAACACTGAAGCTTTCTTT. Protein product: CASSQDGTGTGANTEAFF.

This chain joins TRBV6-5 and TRBJ1-1; maybe TRBD1 (6 bases). From germline, CDR1 is MNHEY and CDR2 SVGAGI. Trimming took 6 bases from V and 2 from J, leaving 16 bases between them. The CDR3 is made up of 15 amino acids. DNA of the CDR3: TGTGCCAGCAGAATCATGGGGGGGCTTAACACTGAAGCTTTCTTT. Translating gives CASRIMGGLNTEAFF.

This chain connects TRBV3-1 (or the pseudogene TRBV3-2) to TRBJ1-2, with D perhaps TRBD1 (5 bases). The CDR3 covers 17 residues. Germline lookup yields CDR1 LGHDT and CDR2 YNNKEL (reference sequence). The V and J ends lost 1 base and 3 bases respectively, with 18 bases between them. This CDR3 is CASSQGGTRRGDYGYTF. Written as DNA, the CDR3 is TGTGCCAGCAGCCAAGGGGGCACGAGGAGGGGTGACTATGGCTACACCTTC.

The CDR3 is CASSLEVTGEREKLFF. The DNA of the CDR3 is TGTGCCAGCAGCTTAGAAGTGACGGGGGAGAGGGAAAAACTGTTTTTT. The V gene is TRBV7-9, the J gene TRBJ1-4; D may be TRBD1 (5 bases). Germline V gene sequence: CDR1 SEHNR, CDR2 FQNEAQ (reference sequence). The CDR3 spans 16 residues. Trimming pared 1 base from V and 8 bases from J, leaving 17 bases between. Complete variable domain (other parts from reference TRBV7-9 and TRBJ1-4): DTGVSQNPRHKITKRGQNVTFRCDPISEHNRLYWYRQTLGQGPEFLTYFQNEAQLEKSRLLSDRFSAERPKGSFSTLEIQRTEQGDSAMYLCASSLEVTGEREKLFFGSGTQLSVL.

The gene calls are TRBV3-1 (or the pseudogene TRBV3-2) and TRBJ1-2, with 11 nucleotides matching TRBD1. V was pared by 1 base and J by 7 bases, with 5 bases of the junction left unmatched. In germline, CDR1 is LGHDT, CDR2 YNNKEL (reference sequence). This CDR3 region has 15 residues. The CDR3 sequence is CASSQAGQGASGYTF. The CDR3 DNA reads TGTGCCAGCAGCCAAGCAGGACAGGGGGCTAGTGGCTACACCTTC.

The rearrangement links TRBV3-1 (or the pseudogene TRBV3-2) to TRBJ1-5; 7 nucleotides align to TRBD1. With 5 bases clipped from V and 4 bases from J, the junction kept 8 bases outside the gene matches. CDR1 LGHDT and CDR2 YNNKEL come from the germline V gene (reference sequence). There are 15 residues in the CDR3. DNA of the CDR3: TGTGCCAGCAGCATCCGACAGGGAAGGAATCAGCCCCAGCATTTT. Translating it yields CASSIRQGRNQPQHF.

V usage is TRBV24-1 and J usage is TRBJ2-1; 10 bases align to TRBD1. The CDR3 has 14 amino acids. With V trimmed by 3 bases and J by 6 bases, 1 base remained unmatched. CDR1 is KGHDR, CDR2 SFDVKD, per germline. The CDR3 DNA follows: TGTGCCACCAGTGATCGGACAGGGGGCAATGAGCAGTTCTTC. Translation gives CATSDRTGGNEQFF.

CDR3 protein: CASSGTSGRNNEQFF. DNA of the CDR3: TGTGCCAGCAGCGGGACTAGCGGGCGTAACAATGAGCAGTTCTTC. The chain recombines TRBV6-5 with TRBJ2-1; 12 bases align to TRBD2. Germline V gene lookup returns CDR1 MNHEY and CDR2 SVGAGI. The V gene end was trimmed by 6 bases and the J gene end by 5 bases; junction bases not matched to a gene: 5. This CDR3 comprises 15 residues.

This rearrangement joins TRBV7-8 to TRBJ1-2; 7 nucleotides match TRBD1. Unmatched junction bases numbered 2, after V lost 8 bases and J lost 2 bases. The germline gives CDR1 SGHVS, CDR2 FQNEAQ. CDR3 size: 12 residues. The CDR3: CASQDRNYGYTF. The DNA for the CDR3 is TGTGCCAGCCAGGACAGGAACTATGGCTACACCTTC.

The chain links TRBV4-1 to TRBJ1-1; no reliable D call. The CDR3 totals 13 residues. The V and J ends lost 6 bases and 4 bases respectively, with 12 bases between them. Per germline, CDR1 MGHRA and CDR2 YSYEKL. The CDR3, as DNA: TGCGCCAGCAGAACCGAGGGTAGCACTGAAGCTTTCTTT. Its protein is CASRTEGSTEAFF.

The rearrangement links TRBV6-5 to TRBJ2-3; D gene ambiguous. The CDR3 is 13 residues long. Germline V gives CDR1 MNHEY, CDR2 SVGAGI. Trimming removed 2 bases at V and 6 bases at J, with 9 bases between. The CDR3 DNA reads as TGTGCCAGCAGTTACGCGACCGGGGATACGCAGTATTTT. Encoded protein: CASSYATGDTQYF.

The rearrangement uses TRBV6-1 and TRBJ1-4; D perhaps matches TRBD1 (6 bases). The V and J ends lost 2 bases and 8 bases respectively, with 6 bases between them. CDR1 is MNHNS and CDR2 is SASEGT in the germline V gene. This CDR3 has 12 amino acids. CDR3 amino acids: CASSERGEKLFF. Here the CDR3 DNA reads TGTGCCAGCAGTGAAAGGGGGGAAAAACTGTTTTTT.

The V gene is TRBV1, the J gene TRBJ2-1; no DNA check was done on the table's D call, TRBD2. TRBV1 is a pseudogene locus. The CDR3 is made up of 22 amino acids. The CDR3 region is CTSSHIYPLLAGGPFNYFEQFF. The CDR3 bases are TGCACCAGCAGCCATATTTACCCGCTTTTAGCGGGAGGGCCGTTTAATTATTTTGAGCAGTTCTTC.

This clone was counted a few times. The rearrangement uses TRBV9 and TRBJ1-1; 7 nucleotides align to TRBD1. Trimming removed 5 bases from V and 8 bases from J; junction bases left unmatched: 12. The CDR3 covers 14 residues. Germline lookup yields CDR1 SGDLS and CDR2 YYNGEE. The CDR3: CASSGPSGGVEAFF. In DNA, the CDR3 is TGTGCCAGCAGTGGTCCCTCAGGGGGAGTCGAAGCTTTCTTT.

This chain uses TRBV30 with TRBJ1-6; 11 bases fit TRBD1. Germline CDR1 and CDR2: GTSNPN and SVGIG (reference sequence). The CDR3 covers 18 residues. V was clipped by 5 bases and J by 3 bases; unmatched bases: 12. The DNA for the CDR3 is TGTGCCTGGGGCTGGTCGGGACAGGGGGGAGTCTATAATTCACCCCTCCACTTT. This encodes CAWGWSGQGGVYNSPLHF.

V and J are TRBV5-4 and TRBJ2-1; perhaps TRBD2 as D (6 bases). The CDR3 covers 15 residues. Germline V gives CDR1 SGHNT, CDR2 YYREEE (reference sequence). V was pared by 2 bases and J by 4 bases, with 13 bases between. The CDR3: CASSFVERVYNEQFF. In nucleotides, the CDR3 is TGTGCCAGCAGCTTTGTCGAGCGGGTTTACAATGAGCAGTTCTTC.

V gene TRBV2 combines with J gene TRBJ1-1; a weak D match, TRBD1 (6 bases). This CDR3 is built from 13 residues. Germline-derived CDR1 and CDR2 are SNHLY and FYNNEI. The V gene lost 10 bases and the J gene lost 3 bases, with 15 bases spanning the gap. As DNA, the CDR3 is TGTGCCACCACTCTACAGGGACACACTGAAGCTTTCTTT. Translating it yields CATTLQGHTEAFF.

The chain links TRBV24-1 to TRBJ2-3; no clear D gene. V was trimmed by 1 base and J by 4 bases, leaving 17 bases between them. This CDR3 is built from 17 residues. The germline V gene has CDR1 KGHDR and CDR2 SFDVKD. The CDR3 region has the DNA TGTGCCACCAGTGATTTTGGTCCTCCAGAAAGTCCAGATACGCAGTATTTT. Amino acid sequence: CATSDFGPPESPDTQYF.

The chain couples TRBV5-5 to TRBJ1-5; no clear D. The CDR3 length is 14 residues. Germline V CDR1 and CDR2: SGHKS, YYEKEE (reference sequence). V gave up 0 bases and J gave up 2 bases, with 6 bases separating them. This CDR3 is CASSLAEGNQPQHF. The CDR3, as DNA: TGTGCCAGCAGCTTGGCCGAGGGCAATCAGCCCCAGCATTTT.